Following are 22 T cell receptor beta chains from one sample sequenced in a study of PD-1 blockade in classical Hodgkin lymphoma. Every patient had relapsed following autologous stem cell transplantation, and cohorts differed in brentuximab vedotin exposure. The repertoire was sequenced with immunoSEQ multiplex PCR; TCRdb's copy has only in-frame clones and lacks some. This table holds 130,000 to 150,000 clones, around 84% found once. This material consisted of peripheral blood mononuclear cells (PBMCs), taken before the second cycle of nivolumab. All receptors derive from a human donor with classical Hodgkin lymphoma.

The CDR3 sequence is CASSEAPAVRYGYTF. The CDR3 DNA reads as TGTGCCAGCAGTGAAGCTCCGGCCGTGCGCTATGGCTACACCTTC. This chain connects TRBV6-1 to TRBJ1-2; the D is unclear. The germline V gene encodes CDR1 MNHNS and CDR2 SASEGT. V lost 0 bases and J 4 bases, leaving 12 bases between the germline ends. The CDR3 is made up of 15 amino acids.

The CDR3 DNA reads TGCGCCAGCAGCTCAACTCCGGGCTGGGAAAAGGGCACAGATACGCAGTATTTT. It codes for CASSSTPGWEKGTDTQYF. The chain couples TRBV5-1 to TRBJ2-3; D uncertain. Deletions cut 3 bases from V and 1 base from J, with 21 bases between. The CDR3 totals 18 residues. Germline CDR1 reads SGHRS; CDR2 reads YFSETQ.

The chain has TRBV5-1 and TRBJ1-1; no firm D call. V dropped 9 bases and J dropped 0 bases, with 18 bases sitting between them. Germline CDR1 SGHRS, CDR2 YFSETQ. CDR3 length: 15 amino acids. Here the CDR3 DNA reads TGCGCCAACATGGCCCAGCCACCCATGAACACTGAAGCTTTCTTT. This gives the protein CANMAQPPMNTEAFF.

The chain employs TRBV7-2 and TRBJ2-5, with D unresolved. V was cut by 1 base and J by 11 bases, with 14 bases left in between. The CDR3 totals 13 residues. Germline loops: CDR1 SGHTA, CDR2 FQGNSA. CDR3 nucleotide sequence: TGTGCCAGCAGCTTAGTAGACATCTCCAAACAGTACTTC. It is translated as CASSLVDISKQYF.

This rearrangement joins TRBV5-1 to TRBJ1-2; no reliable D call. CDR3 length: 16 amino acids. Germline V gene sequence: CDR1 SGHRS, CDR2 YFSETQ. V lost 0 bases, J lost 4 bases, and 16 bases lay in between. In DNA, the CDR3 is TGCGCCAGCAGCTTGGGCGACATCAACGGTATCTATGGCTACACCTTC. Translating gives CASSLGDINGIYGYTF.

This clone is a singleton in its sample. V is TRBV9 and J is TRBJ1-6; 7 bases are a match to TRBD1. Germline CDR1 is SGDLS and CDR2 is YYNGEE. With V trimmed by 6 bases and J by 5 bases, 5 bases remained unmatched. This CDR3 contains 14 residues. For the CDR3, the DNA is TGTGCCAGCAACCGGGACAGCGATAATTCACCCCTCCACTTT. Its translation is CASNRDSDNSPLHF.

This clone was counted only a few times. The rearrangement links TRBV25-1 to TRBJ1-2; D is undetermined. The CDR3 contains 12 residues. V lost 3 bases to trimming and J lost 8 bases, with 10 bases between them. The germline V gene encodes CDR1 MGHDK and CDR2 SYGVNS. The chain's CDR3 is CASSDWGWGYTF. The CDR3 nucleotides are TGTGCCAGCAGTGATTGGGGATGGGGCTACACCTTC.

V is TRBV6-6 and J is TRBJ2-7; either TRBD1 or TRBD2 may supply D (5 bases each). Germline loops: CDR1 MNHNY, CDR2 SVGAGI (reference sequence). V lost 0 bases and J 2 bases, leaving 11 bases between the germline ends. The CDR3 sequence is 15 residues long. The CDR3 nucleotides are TGTGCCAGCAGTTACTCGGGGCAGGGACCCTACGAGCAGTACTTC. Translated, it gives CASSYSGQGPYEQYF.

The chain recombines TRBV7-9 with TRBJ1-2; a weak D match, TRBD1 (5 bases). V lost 3 bases, J lost 2 bases, and 13 bases lay in between. CDR1 and CDR2 (germline): SEHNR, FQNEAQ (reference sequence). The CDR3 consists of 15 residues. In DNA form, the CDR3 reads TGTGCCAGCAGCTTTCCCGGGACGGGGAACTATGGCTACACCTTC. It encodes CASSFPGTGNYGYTF.

The J gene is TRBJ2-5, the V gene TRBV11-2, with D unresolved. The CDR3 spans 13 residues. Trimming pared 1 base from V and 3 bases from J, leaving 6 bases between. Germline V gene data show CDR1 as SGHAT and CDR2 as FQNNGV. CDR3 nucleotides: TGTGCCAGCAGCTTAGGGGCGGAAGAGACCCAGTACTTC. Its protein is CASSLGAEETQYF.

This chain uses TRBV27 with TRBJ1-2, with 9 nucleotides matching TRBD1. Germline V gene lookup returns CDR1 MNHEY and CDR2 SMNVEV (reference sequence). This CDR3 spans 15 amino acids. With V trimmed by 4 bases and J by 3 bases, 6 bases remained unmatched. The CDR3 loop is CASSSRTGDYYGYTF. The CDR3 DNA follows: TGTGCCAGCAGTTCCAGGACAGGGGACTACTATGGCTACACCTTC.

This clone was seen a few times. This chain connects TRBV19 to TRBJ1-2; weak D call: TRBD1 (6 bases). Looked up from germline, CDR1 is LNHDA and CDR2 is SQIVND (reference sequence). The V end was cut by 8 bases, the J end by 4 bases, with 14 bases between. The CDR3 consists of 13 residues. DNA of the CDR3: TGTGCCAGTTCCCTCGGACAGAGCTATGGCTACACCTTC. It yields the protein CASSLGQSYGYTF.

The count of this clone is one. The rearrangement joins TRBV5-1 to TRBJ2-3; D tentatively fits TRBD1 or TRBD2 (5 bases each). The CDR3 is 14 amino acids. The germline V gene encodes CDR1 SGHRS and CDR2 YFSETQ. The V gene lost 8 bases and the J gene lost 5 bases, with 18 bases spanning the gap. CDR3 sequence: CASNRDPREDTQYF. DNA of the CDR3: TGCGCCAGTAACCGGGACCCAAGGGAAGATACGCAGTATTTT.

This chain links TRBV7-9 with TRBJ1-1; D possibly corresponds to TRBD1 (5 bases). This CDR3 region has 15 residues. The germline CDR1 and CDR2 sequences are SEHNR and FQNEAQ (reference sequence). The ends were cut back, 5 bases at V and 1 base at J, with 14 bases in the middle. The DNA of the CDR3 is TGTGCCAGCAGCCCATTCGAGCAGGGGAACACTGAAGCTTTCTTT. Residues: CASSPFEQGNTEAFF.

The chain employs TRBV19 and TRBJ1-5; 8 bases align to TRBD1. The length of the CDR3 is 13 residues. V gave up 4 bases and J gave up 5 bases; unmatched junction bases: 1. The germline V gene encodes CDR1 LNHDA and CDR2 SQIVND (reference sequence). As DNA, the CDR3 is TGTGCCAGTAGTACACAGGGGGATCAGCCCCAGCATTTT. Encoded protein: CASSTQGDQPQHF.

The J gene is TRBJ1-2, the V gene TRBV7-9; 7 nucleotides agree with TRBD1. J lost 4 bases, V lost 3 bases, and 11 bases had no gene match. CDR1 and CDR2 from the germline V gene are SEHNR and FQNEAQ (reference sequence). This CDR3 has 16 residues. In DNA form, the CDR3 reads TGTGCCAGCAGCTTTACCAGTGGACAGGCCTTCTATGGCTACACCTTC. Its protein product is CASSFTSGQAFYGYTF.

This sequence joins TRBV18 and TRBJ1-1; 8 bases agree with TRBD1. The CDR3 covers 16 residues. After removal of 3 bases from V and 6 bases from J, the junction contained 12 bases not matched to a gene. Looked up from germline, CDR1 is KGHSH and CDR2 is LQKENI. CDR3 in amino acids: CASSPVWASQGAEAFF. The CDR3 nucleotides are TGTGCCAGCTCACCGGTTTGGGCCTCACAGGGGGCTGAAGCTTTCTTT.

The chain combines TRBV19 with TRBJ1-2, with 10 nucleotides matching TRBD1. V shed 3 bases and J 4 bases; nucleotides not matched to a gene: 8. Germline V gene data show CDR1 as LNHDA and CDR2 as SQIVND (reference sequence). The CDR3 is made up of 16 amino acids. CDR3 coding DNA: TGTGCCAGTAGTATTGGCGTGACAGGGGGCCTCTATGGCTACACCTTC. The encoded protein is CASSIGVTGGLYGYTF.

Worth noting for this clone: At one end, the junction sequence differs from germline, possibly due to a read error. The CDR3 nucleotides read TGTGCTAGCAGCTTAGCGAGGGGAAAACCCCAGTACTTC. As protein: CASSLARGKPQYF. V gene TRBV7-7 combines with J gene TRBJ2-5, with D possibly being TRBD1 or TRBD2 (5 bases each). The CDR3 contains 13 residues. Germline V CDR1 and CDR2: SSHAT, FNYEAQ (reference sequence).

This chain joins TRBV29-1 and TRBJ2-1, with D hard to call. The V gene's germline CDR1 is SQVTM and CDR2 ANQGSEA. The CDR3 loop spans 14 amino acids. V lost 7 bases and J lost 0, with 13 bases in between. CDR3 DNA: TGCAGCGCCCTGACTCTTAGCTCCTACAATGAGCAGTTCTTC. It translates to CSALTLSSYNEQFF.

The V gene is TRBV28, the J gene TRBJ1-2; D not resolved. The germline gives CDR1 MDHEN, CDR2 SYDVKM. Trimming shortened V by 1 base and J by 4 bases, and 19 bases separated the two germline ends. This CDR3 spans 17 amino acids. In nucleotides, the CDR3 is TGTGCCAGCAGTTTATCCATAGGGAGAGGCACTAGCTATGGCTACACCTTC. It yields the protein CASSLSIGRGTSYGYTF.

This clone is medium-sized (0.01 to 0.1%). The genes are TRBV7-8 and TRBJ2-7; tentatively, D is TRBD1 or TRBD2 (5 bases each). The CDR3 is 13 amino acids. Deletions cut 1 base from V and 7 bases from J, with 11 bases between. Germline V lookup: CDR1 SGHVS, CDR2 FQNEAQ. CDR3 loop: CASSLVWGGEQYF. The DNA for the CDR3 is TGTGCCAGCAGCTTAGTATGGGGCGGGGAGCAGTACTTC.